This entry describes one TCR beta chain. Its cognate antigen is unknown. Trimming took 6 bases from V and 5 from J, leaving 15 bases between them. Germline V lookup: CDR1 KGHDR, CDR2 SFDVKD. This CDR3 has 14 residues. The use of a sample-barcoded 5' primer and a J-beta primer mix characterized a second PCR of 7 to 11 cycles. TCRdb re-analysed the 5' RACE reads in MiXCR, keeping a single row per CDR3 protein. Of roughly 1,500,000 distinct CDR3 sequences detected, roughly 40% appear once; the ten largest clones hold roughly 8.2%. This entry is derived from a study of blood T cells in healthy people across ages. Points from the study as a whole: Total diversity from one million sequenced T cells was likely underestimated.

Source material: blood. The TCR originated in a woman between 18 and 29 years old in good health. The genes are TRBV24-1 and TRBJ2-5; possible D gene TRBD1, 6 bases. CDR3 in DNA: TGTGCCACCAGTCCACCAGGGGTGGGCGAGACCCAGTACTTC. Its translation: CATSPPGVGETQYF.